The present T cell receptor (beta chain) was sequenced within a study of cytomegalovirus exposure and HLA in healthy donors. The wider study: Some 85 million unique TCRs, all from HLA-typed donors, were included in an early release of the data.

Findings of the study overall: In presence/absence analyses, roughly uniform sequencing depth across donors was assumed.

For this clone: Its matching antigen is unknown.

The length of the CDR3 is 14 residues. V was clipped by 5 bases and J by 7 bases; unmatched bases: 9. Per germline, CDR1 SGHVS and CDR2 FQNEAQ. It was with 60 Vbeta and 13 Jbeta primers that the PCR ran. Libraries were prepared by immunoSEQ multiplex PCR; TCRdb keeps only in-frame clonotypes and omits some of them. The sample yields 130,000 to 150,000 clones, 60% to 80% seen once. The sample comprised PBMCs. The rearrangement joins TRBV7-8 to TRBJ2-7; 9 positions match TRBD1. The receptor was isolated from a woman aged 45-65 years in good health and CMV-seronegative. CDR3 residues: CASSQTGGSREQYF. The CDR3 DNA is TGTGCCAGCAGCCAGACAGGGGGGTCAAGGGAGCAGTACTTC.